A selection of T cell receptor beta chains follows, all from one sample in a study of blood T cells in healthy people across ages. One entry per CDR3 protein, called by TCRdb with MiXCR from the 5' RACE reads. The sample records hundreds of thousands of distinct CDR3 sequences, around 50% being singletons. The sample was blood. The source of these receptors is a man aged 35 to 55 in good health. Both conserved end residues are trimmed from each CDR3. The D gene is left open where the match is weak.

TRBJ1-2	TRBV6-6	-	ASSYGKEGYGYT
TRBJ2-7	TRBV5-1	-	ASSLGAGVPKSYEQY
TRBJ2-6	TRBV5-5	TRBD1	VSTTMPGGASAGANVLT
TRBJ1-2	TRBV12-3/TRBV12-4	TRBD1	ASSSTTGPYGYT
TRBJ1-2	TRBV20-1	-	SARSGVQGPRLNIIHNGYT
TRBJ1-2	TRBV6-1	TRBD1	ASSELPGTANYGYT
TRBJ2-3	TRBV9	-	ASSVLASSSTDTQY
TRBJ2-5	TRBV7-9	TRBD1	ASSQQGPDQY
TRBJ1-2	TRBV20-1	-	SAIDRLGYT
TRBJ2-5	TRBV5-1	-	ASTPLAGGETQY
TRBJ1-2	TRBV28	TRBD1	ASSSGTGIQGYT
TRBJ2-1	TRBV12-3/TRBV12-4	-	ASSSGGFAYNEQF
TRBJ2-7	TRBV20-1	-	SARGDGDTYEQY
TRBJ2-1	TRBV29-1	TRBD1	SVVGTGGYNEQF
TRBJ2-5	TRBV20-1	TRBD2	SASGLFASGGLRESQY
TRBJ2-2	TRBV15	-	ATSRRRNTGELF
TRBJ1-6	TRBV12-3/TRBV12-4	-	AGSRQENSPLH
TRBJ2-7	TRBV12-3/TRBV12-4	-	ASSLKGYEQY